This is a list of T cell receptor beta chains from one sample in a study of control samples from healthy donors and cancer patients. TCRdb keeps only in-frame clones here, not all; method: immunoSEQ multiplex PCR. The sample consists of some 100,000 clones, around 89% of them appearing once. The source material was blood. The receptors were sampled from a woman aged 45-65 years in good health. Both conserved end residues are trimmed from each CDR3. Each record gives: V gene, CDR3 protein.

TRBV24-1 ATSDFGVNEAKNIQY
TRBV7-3 ASSKLSTSGFFGEQF
TRBV4-1 ASSEDRGGGIGKLF
TRBV3-1/TRBV3-2 ASSLRTSGRAWEDTQY
TRBV7-2 ASSRGPNTEAF
TRBV6-2/TRBV6-3 ASSYSTSGRKDTQY
TRBV30 AWSRGDLEQY
TRBV7-6 ASSSGTGGEAF
TRBV7-3 ASSSQGAQSADTQY
TRBV18 ASSPPSGSAGELF
TRBV10-3 AISESGSQY
TRBV27 ASSTGANQETQY
TRBV7-2 ASSFQGSGGDTQY
TRBV4-3 ASSQDPGQGRGYT
TRBV14 ASSRGYRSGRPSGNTIY
TRBV7-9 ASSPQWSVGYEQY
TRBV4-3 ASSQDRAPGELF
TRBV19 ASLGVGVYGYT
TRBV5-6 ASSLRSTYEQY
TRBV29-1 SVDGGVSKDTQY
TRBV5-6 ASSLARDSYNSPLH
TRBV20-1 SARLRRAF
TRBV4-2 ASSQDRGDSNQPQH
TRBV6-2/TRBV6-3 ASSYKGGTEAF
TRBV12-3/TRBV12-4 ASSRGDTQY
TRBV4-1 ASSFWNEQF
TRBV7-9 ASSLKGRRL
TRBV7-9 ASSPSRRQGTDTQY